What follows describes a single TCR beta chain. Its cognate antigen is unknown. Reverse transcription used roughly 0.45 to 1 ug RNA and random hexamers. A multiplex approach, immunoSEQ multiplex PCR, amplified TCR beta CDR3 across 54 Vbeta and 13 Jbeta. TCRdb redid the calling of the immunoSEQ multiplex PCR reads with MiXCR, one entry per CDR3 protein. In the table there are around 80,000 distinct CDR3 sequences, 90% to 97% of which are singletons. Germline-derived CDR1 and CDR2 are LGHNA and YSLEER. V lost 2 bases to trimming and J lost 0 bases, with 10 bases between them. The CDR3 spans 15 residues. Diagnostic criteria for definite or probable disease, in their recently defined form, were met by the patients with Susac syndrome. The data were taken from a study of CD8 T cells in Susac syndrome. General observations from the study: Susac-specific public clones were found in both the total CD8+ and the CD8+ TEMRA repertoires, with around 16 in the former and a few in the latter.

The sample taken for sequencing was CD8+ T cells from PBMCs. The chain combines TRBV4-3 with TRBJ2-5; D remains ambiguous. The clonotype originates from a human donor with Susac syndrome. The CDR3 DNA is TGCGCCAGCAGCCAACGGCTCGCGGACCAAGAGACCCAGTACTTC. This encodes CASSQRLADQETQYF.